This passage covers 3 T cell receptor beta chains from one sample sequenced in a study of T cells in Graves' hyperthyroidism and ophthalmopathy. Amplified TCR beta CDR3 regions derived from RNA transcripts. Carried out on the TCR CDR3, a first-round RT-PCR used the HTBI primer set. MiXCR, run by TCRdb on the multiplex PCR reads, gives a single entry per CDR3 protein. The repertoire holds more than 350,000 distinct CDR3 sequences, more than 12% seen once, with 15% to 20% in the top ten. Input material: blood. The receptors were gathered from a woman aged 25 to 39 with Graves' ophthalmopathy.

This clonotype was observed once. The rearrangement joins TRBV28 to TRBJ2-1, with 8 bases fitting TRBD2. V shed 2 bases, J shed 7 bases, and the junction held 10 bases outside the gene matches. The CDR3 is 16 amino acids. The germline CDR1 and CDR2 sequences are MDHEN and SYDVKM. The CDR3 protein is CASSLGGAGENNEQFF. Written as DNA, the CDR3 is TGTGCCAGCAGTTTAGGTGGAGCGGGAGAGAATAATGAGCAGTTCTTC.

This clonotype was found a few times. The V gene is TRBV6-1, the J gene TRBJ2-1; D may be TRBD1 or TRBD2 (5 bases each). The CDR3 spans 15 residues. Germline V lookup: CDR1 MNHNS, CDR2 SASEGT. Between the trimmed V and J ends, which lost 6 bases and 4 bases, there was a span of 16 bases. DNA for the CDR3: TGTGCCAGCAGAACCGGGACCCTTCTATACAATGAGCAGTTCTTC. Its protein is CASRTGTLLYNEQFF.

The gene calls are TRBV5-1 and TRBJ2-1; no reliable D call. The germline V and J ends were trimmed by 1 base and 0 bases, with 11 bases remaining between them. The germline V gene has CDR1 SGHRS and CDR2 YFSETQ. The CDR3 consists of 16 residues. The CDR3, as DNA: TGCGCCAGCAGCTTGATCCCCACGAGCTCCTACAATGAGCAGTTCTTC. Translated: CASSLIPTSSYNEQFF.